This T cell receptor beta chain emerged from a study of neurological immune-mediated disorders. Study observations and caveats: The expanded clones of different subjects shared no CDR3 amino acid sequences (suggesting private repertoires in all groups). Healthy controls had more TCR clonal expansion than multiple sclerosis, which showed the least, whereas HTLV-1-associated myelopathy showed the most.

The authors produced cDNA by 5'RACE using 10-nucleotide random UMIs. Each CDR3 protein gets one entry after TCRdb re-called the 5' RACE reads with MiXCR. The data hold more than 45,000 distinct CDR3 sequences, with 4% to 5.5% observed a single time. This clonotype was recorded only once. Its antigen is unidentified. CDR3 size: 12 residues. Germline V gives CDR1 SGHVS, CDR2 FNYEAQ. J gave up 9 bases and V 5 bases, and 4 bases lay outside the gene matches. 2 million PBMCs stored at -80 C were the source of the unsorted libraries. Sequencing input: PBMCs. The rearrangement uses TRBV7-6 and TRBJ2-1; TRBD2 matches at 7 bases. The origin of this receptor is a man over 45 with multiple sclerosis. DNA of the CDR3: TGTGCCAGCAGCGCCCCGGGAGGTGAGCAGTTCTTC. It encodes CASSAPGGEQFF.